This T cell receptor beta chain originates from a study of blood T cell repertoires in COVID-19. The CDR3 spans 18 residues. The germline V gene encodes CDR1 SEHNR and CDR2 FQNEAQ (reference sequence). Trimming cost V 1 base and J 0 bases, with 13 bases left between them. Recruited during active infection, patients (from Seattle) were subsequently followed longitudinally. Generated by immunoSEQ multiplex PCR, the TCRdb table keeps only in-frame clones and is missing some. The sample lists 48,000 or so clones; 70% to 90% were seen once. This chain joins TRBV7-9 and TRBJ2-6; no firm D call. The origin of this receptor is a woman older than 75 with COVID-19, enrolled during active disease. Material: peripheral blood. The CDR3 DNA sequence: TGTGCCAGCAGCTTAGACAGAGCCTCTCTCTCTGGGGCCAACGTCCTGACTTTC. Encoded protein: CASSLDRASLSGANVLTF.